This T cell receptor (beta chain) was profiled in a study of Ad26.COV2.S vaccination and SARS-CoV-2 variants. This sample's treatment: some 19 received Ad26.COV2.S at low or high dose, single or two shots; roughly five received placebo; per-sample allocation not given. After the first vaccine or placebo injection, samples were drawn on day 63. Germline lookup yields CDR1 SGHAT and CDR2 FQDESV (reference sequence). V was shortened by 5 bases and J by 6 bases, with 17 bases between the two germline ends. This CDR3 is 15 amino acids long. Some clones are missing from TCRdb's copy, which holds only in-frame ones; the method was immunoSEQ multiplex PCR. The sample has hundreds of thousands of clones, roughly 84% seen once; the top ten hold around 3.5%.

The TCR originated in a person between 18 and 65 years old who received the Ad26.COV2.S COVID-19 vaccine or a placebo. The sequences come from peripheral blood, collected in a trial of Ad26.COV2.S vaccine versus placebo. This chain links TRBV11-1 with TRBJ2-1; D perhaps matches TRBD2 (5 bases). The CDR3 reads CASSRHAGLSNEQFF. The DNA of the CDR3 is TGTGCCAGCAGCCGACACGCAGGACTGTCCAATGAGCAGTTCTTC.